This is a list of T cell receptor beta chains from one sample in a study of blood T cell repertoires in COVID-19. Produced via immunoSEQ multiplex PCR; TCRdb's table is partial and in-frame only. The repertoire holds approximately 75,000 clones, with 80% to 85% as singletons. The sample consisted of peripheral blood. These receptor sequences come from a woman of 80 years or more with acute or convalescent COVID-19. Each CDR3 is given with its conserved first and last residue. Each record gives: clone size, V gene, D gene, J gene, CDR3 length, CDR3 protein, CDR3 DNA. The D gene is left open where the match is weak. The size of a clone is reported for some rows only, either as once, few or many, or as a class for expanded clones.

clone size: .
V gene: TRBV21-1
D gene: .
J gene: TRBJ2-7
CDR3 length: 14
CDR3 protein: CASSSGVRSYEQYF
CDR3 DNA: TGTGCCAGCAGCAGCGGGGTCCGCTCCTACGAGCAGTACTTC

clone size: .
V gene: TRBV6-5
D gene: .
J gene: TRBJ1-2
CDR3 length: 13
CDR3 protein: CASSPRSLYGYTF
CDR3 DNA: TGTGCCAGCAGTCCCAGGTCCCTGTATGGCTACACCTTC

clone size: .
V gene: TRBV20-1
D gene: .
J gene: TRBJ2-7
CDR3 length: 14
CDR3 protein: CSASSVRGSYEQYF
CDR3 DNA: TGCAGTGCTAGTAGCGTCAGAGGCTCCTACGAGCAGTACTTC

clone size: .
V gene: TRBV6-4
D gene: TRBD2
J gene: TRBJ2-2
CDR3 length: 17
CDR3 protein: CASSALAGGGYTGELFF
CDR3 DNA: TGTGCCAGCAGTGCCCTAGCCGGGGGGGGCTACACCGGGGAGCTGTTTTTT

clone size: .
V gene: TRBV3-1/TRBV3-2
D gene: .
J gene: TRBJ1-1
CDR3 length: 14
CDR3 protein: CASIHSTGNTEAFF
CDR3 DNA: TGTGCCAGCATCCATTCAACAGGGAACACTGAAGCTTTCTTT

clone size: once
V gene: TRBV28
D gene: .
J gene: TRBJ1-5
CDR3 length: 14
CDR3 protein: CASNPTGRHQPQHF
CDR3 DNA: TGTGCCAGCAATCCCACCGGGAGACATCAGCCCCAGCATTTT

clone size: .
V gene: TRBV11-2
D gene: .
J gene: TRBJ1-1
CDR3 length: 16
CDR3 protein: CASSWETQGPNTEAFF
CDR3 DNA: TGTGCCAGCAGCTGGGAAACACAGGGACCGAACACTGAAGCTTTCTTT

clone size: .
V gene: TRBV5-1
D gene: .
J gene: TRBJ1-1
CDR3 length: 13
CDR3 protein: CASSWEGDTEAFF
CDR3 DNA: TGCGCCAGCAGCTGGGAGGGGGACACTGAAGCTTTCTTT

clone size: .
V gene: TRBV3-1/TRBV3-2
D gene: .
J gene: TRBJ1-1
CDR3 length: 13
CDR3 protein: CASSQAQNTEAFF
CDR3 DNA: TGTGCCAGCAGCCAAGCCCAAAACACTGAAGCTTTCTTT

clone size: .
V gene: TRBV5-1
D gene: TRBD1
J gene: TRBJ2-7
CDR3 length: 14
CDR3 protein: CASSGGTEAYEQYF
CDR3 DNA: TGCGCCAGCAGCGGTGGGACAGAAGCTTACGAGCAGTACTTC

clone size: .
V gene: TRBV6-5
D gene: .
J gene: TRBJ1-1
CDR3 length: 14
CDR3 protein: CASSRGEWGTEAFF
CDR3 DNA: TGTGCCAGCAGTCGGGGGGAGTGGGGCACTGAAGCTTTCTTT

clone size: .
V gene: TRBV3-1/TRBV3-2
D gene: .
J gene: TRBJ1-2
CDR3 length: 14
CDR3 protein: CASNSQGGNYGYTF
CDR3 DNA: TGTGCCAGCAACTCACAGGGTGGGAACTATGGCTACACCTTC

clone size: .
V gene: TRBV24-1
D gene: .
J gene: TRBJ2-1
CDR3 length: 11
CDR3 protein: CATSEFDEQFF
CDR3 DNA: TGTGCCACCAGTGAATTCGATGAGCAGTTCTTC

clone size: .
V gene: TRBV3-1/TRBV3-2
D gene: TRBD2
J gene: TRBJ2-3
CDR3 length: 16
CDR3 protein: CASSIGGGAPTDTQYF
CDR3 DNA: TGTGCCAGCAGCATCGGCGGGGGGGCCCCCACAGATACGCAGTATTTT

clone size: .
V gene: TRBV20-1
D gene: TRBD2
J gene: TRBJ2-3
CDR3 length: 16
CDR3 protein: CSASRLAGGLTDTQYF
CDR3 DNA: TGCAGTGCTAGTAGGCTAGCGGGGGGCCTCACAGATACGCAGTATTTT

clone size: .
V gene: TRBV7-2
D gene: TRBD2
J gene: TRBJ2-5
CDR3 length: 16
CDR3 protein: CASSPLGAGGPETQYF
CDR3 DNA: TGTGCCAGCAGCCCCCTGGGGGCGGGGGGGCCGGAGACCCAGTACTTC

clone size: few
V gene: TRBV7-9
D gene: .
J gene: TRBJ1-2
CDR3 length: 16
CDR3 protein: CASSAGRNGVNYGYTF
CDR3 DNA: TGTGCCAGCAGCGCAGGGAGGAACGGGGTGAACTATGGCTACACCTTC

clone size: .
V gene: TRBV2
D gene: TRBD2
J gene: TRBJ2-5
CDR3 length: 16
CDR3 protein: CASSGGLPGGQETQYF
CDR3 DNA: TGTGCCAGCAGTGGCGGACTCCCCGGGGGGCAAGAGACCCAGTACTTC

clone size: few
V gene: TRBV19
D gene: .
J gene: TRBJ1-2
CDR3 length: 15
CDR3 protein: CASRTPLGGNYGYTF
CDR3 DNA: TGTGCCAGTAGGACCCCGTTGGGGGGGAACTATGGCTACACCTTC

clone size: .
V gene: TRBV2
D gene: .
J gene: TRBJ2-7
CDR3 length: 17
CDR3 protein: CASSEVWVQGRSYEQYF
CDR3 DNA: TGTGCCAGCAGTGAAGTGTGGGTACAGGGACGGTCCTACGAGCAGTACTTC

clone size: .
V gene: TRBV5-1
D gene: TRBD1
J gene: TRBJ1-6
CDR3 length: 16
CDR3 protein: CASRFQGGADNSPLHF
CDR3 DNA: TGCGCCAGCCGATTTCAAGGGGGCGCCGATAATTCACCCCTCCACTTT

clone size: .
V gene: TRBV18
D gene: TRBD1
J gene: TRBJ2-6
CDR3 length: 18
CDR3 protein: CASSPQGQSPVGANVLTF
CDR3 DNA: TGTGCCAGCTCACCACAGGGACAGAGTCCAGTTGGGGCCAACGTCCTGACTTTC

clone size: .
V gene: TRBV7-2
D gene: TRBD1
J gene: TRBJ1-3
CDR3 length: 17
CDR3 protein: CASSLAVRGHSGNTIYF
CDR3 DNA: TGTGCCAGCAGTTTAGCGGTCAGGGGGCACTCTGGAAACACCATATATTTT

clone size: .
V gene: TRBV23-1
D gene: .
J gene: TRBJ2-7
CDR3 length: 14
CDR3 protein: CASSHHRRTYEQYF
CDR3 DNA: TGCGCCAGCAGTCACCACAGGCGAACCTACGAGCAGTACTTC

clone size: .
V gene: TRBV27
D gene: TRBD2
J gene: TRBJ2-3
CDR3 length: 15
CDR3 protein: CASSWTSGATDTQYF
CDR3 DNA: TGTGCCAGCAGTTGGACTAGCGGGGCCACAGATACGCAGTATTTT

clone size: .
V gene: TRBV9
D gene: TRBD2
J gene: TRBJ2-1
CDR3 length: 16
CDR3 protein: CASSVALAGGDNEQFF
CDR3 DNA: TGTGCCAGCAGCGTAGCTCTAGCGGGGGGGGACAATGAGCAGTTCTTC

clone size: .
V gene: TRBV5-1
D gene: TRBD1
J gene: TRBJ1-1
CDR3 length: 17
CDR3 protein: CASSSAGTGARGTEAFF
CDR3 DNA: TGCGCCAGCAGCTCAGCCGGGACAGGGGCCCGAGGCACTGAAGCTTTCTTT

clone size: .
V gene: TRBV30
D gene: .
J gene: TRBJ1-1
CDR3 length: 13
CDR3 protein: CAWREQRNTEAFF
CDR3 DNA: TGTGCCTGGAGGGAACAGAGGAACACTGAAGCTTTCTTT

clone size: .
V gene: TRBV5-1
D gene: .
J gene: TRBJ1-6
CDR3 length: 13
CDR3 protein: CASSLTFNSPLHF
CDR3 DNA: TGCGCCAGCAGCTTGACATTCAATTCACCCCTCCACTTT

clone size: few
V gene: TRBV2
D gene: .
J gene: TRBJ2-2
CDR3 length: 16
CDR3 protein: CASSEWAGSGTGELFF
CDR3 DNA: TGTGCCAGCAGTGAGTGGGCAGGGTCGGGCACCGGGGAGCTGTTTTTT

clone size: .
V gene: TRBV5-6
D gene: TRBD1
J gene: TRBJ1-1
CDR3 length: 15
CDR3 protein: CASSLNRGRGTEAFF
CDR3 DNA: TGTGCCAGCAGCTTGAACAGGGGGCGCGGCACTGAAGCTTTCTTT

clone size: .
V gene: TRBV27
D gene: .
J gene: TRBJ1-5
CDR3 length: 16
CDR3 protein: CASSSIGVSSNQPQHF
CDR3 DNA: TGTGCCAGCAGCTCCATCGGGGTTAGTAGCAATCAGCCCCAGCATTTT

clone size: .
V gene: TRBV7-2
D gene: .
J gene: TRBJ2-1
CDR3 length: 12
CDR3 protein: CASSLLALEQFF
CDR3 DNA: TGTGCCAGCAGCCTACTAGCTCTTGAGCAGTTCTTC

clone size: .
V gene: TRBV9
D gene: .
J gene: TRBJ2-2
CDR3 length: 14
CDR3 protein: CASSVTGNPGELFF
CDR3 DNA: TGTGCCAGCAGCGTAACGGGGAATCCCGGGGAGCTGTTTTTT

clone size: .
V gene: TRBV5-1
D gene: .
J gene: TRBJ2-1
CDR3 length: 14
CDR3 protein: CASSLLGGNNEQFF
CDR3 DNA: TGCGCCAGCAGCCTGCTGGGAGGTAACAATGAGCAGTTCTTC

clone size: .
V gene: TRBV5-6
D gene: .
J gene: TRBJ1-2
CDR3 length: 15
CDR3 protein: CASIRTGGLMDGYTF
CDR3 DNA: TGTGCCAGCATCCGAACCGGGGGTCTGATGGATGGCTACACCTTC

clone size: .
V gene: TRBV6-6
D gene: TRBD1
J gene: TRBJ1-5
CDR3 length: 16
CDR3 protein: CASSSPGQLSNQPQHF
CDR3 DNA: TGTGCCAGCAGCTCCCCGGGACAGCTTAGCAATCAGCCCCAGCATTTT

clone size: .
V gene: TRBV7-3
D gene: .
J gene: TRBJ1-3
CDR3 length: 14
CDR3 protein: CASSPGIAGNTIYF
CDR3 DNA: TGTGCCAGCAGCCCGGGGATCGCTGGAAACACCATATATTTT

clone size: .
V gene: TRBV5-1
D gene: TRBD2
J gene: TRBJ2-3
CDR3 length: 15
CDR3 protein: CASSLGGGKSDTQYF
CDR3 DNA: TGCGCCAGCAGCTTGGGCGGGGGGAAATCAGATACGCAGTATTTT

clone size: .
V gene: TRBV28
D gene: TRBD1
J gene: TRBJ1-2
CDR3 length: 16
CDR3 protein: CASRPGGDSPIGGYTF
CDR3 DNA: TGTGCCAGCAGACCAGGAGGGGACAGTCCTATCGGGGGCTACACCTTC

clone size: .
V gene: TRBV5-1
D gene: .
J gene: TRBJ1-2
CDR3 length: 13
CDR3 protein: CASSPPLRGGYTF
CDR3 DNA: TGCGCCAGCAGTCCACCTCTACGAGGGGGCTACACCTTC

clone size: .
V gene: TRBV6-1
D gene: TRBD1
J gene: TRBJ2-2
CDR3 length: 21
CDR3 protein: CASSERISGQGWRPNTGELFF
CDR3 DNA: TGTGCCAGCAGTGAACGCATCTCGGGACAGGGATGGCGACCGAACACCGGGGAGCTGTTTTTT

clone size: .
V gene: TRBV2
D gene: .
J gene: TRBJ2-1
CDR3 length: 12
CDR3 protein: CASSTYLNEQFF
CDR3 DNA: TGTGCCAGCAGTACGTACTTGAATGAGCAGTTCTTC

clone size: .
V gene: TRBV7-9
D gene: .
J gene: TRBJ2-7
CDR3 length: 13
CDR3 protein: CASSPRSSYEQYF
CDR3 DNA: TGTGCCAGCAGCCCAAGGAGCTCCTACGAGCAGTACTTC

clone size: .
V gene: TRBV5-6
D gene: .
J gene: TRBJ2-4
CDR3 length: 15
CDR3 protein: CASSLGGGQKNIQYF
CDR3 DNA: TGTGCCAGCAGCTTGGGAGGCGGACAAAAAAACATTCAGTACTTC

clone size: .
V gene: TRBV18
D gene: TRBD1
J gene: TRBJ1-5
CDR3 length: 16
CDR3 protein: CASSLGQGIYNQPQHF
CDR3 DNA: TGTGCCAGCTCACTCGGACAGGGGATATACAATCAGCCCCAGCATTTT

clone size: few
V gene: TRBV7-9
D gene: .
J gene: TRBJ2-6
CDR3 length: 16
CDR3 protein: CASSLGSGVGANVLTF
CDR3 DNA: TGTGCCAGCAGCTTAGGCTCAGGGGTTGGGGCCAACGTCCTGACTTTC

clone size: .
V gene: TRBV4-1
D gene: TRBD1
J gene: TRBJ1-4
CDR3 length: 16
CDR3 protein: CASSQDHGTGYEKLFF
CDR3 DNA: TGCGCCAGCAGCCAAGATCACGGGACAGGGTATGAAAAACTGTTTTTT

clone size: .
V gene: TRBV7-2
D gene: TRBD2
J gene: TRBJ2-7
CDR3 length: 14
CDR3 protein: CASSRGTSGIEQYF
CDR3 DNA: TGTGCCAGCAGCCGCGGGACTAGCGGGATCGAGCAGTACTTC

clone size: .
V gene: TRBV30
D gene: TRBD1
J gene: TRBJ2-3
CDR3 length: 16
CDR3 protein: CAWTRTGSVVTDTQYF
CDR3 DNA: TGTGCCTGGACCAGGACAGGGAGTGTAGTTACAGATACGCAGTATTTT

clone size: few
V gene: TRBV11-3
D gene: .
J gene: TRBJ1-6
CDR3 length: 13
CDR3 protein: CASSLGPGSPLHF
CDR3 DNA: TGTGCCAGCAGCTTAGGGCCGGGATCACCCCTCCACTTT

clone size: .
V gene: TRBV5-8
D gene: .
J gene: TRBJ1-1
CDR3 length: 15
CDR3 protein: CASSLAGYAGTEAFF
CDR3 DNA: TGTGCCAGCAGCTTGGCCGGGTACGCGGGCACTGAAGCTTTCTTT

clone size: .
V gene: TRBV24-1
D gene: .
J gene: TRBJ2-2
CDR3 length: 13
CDR3 protein: CATSVRGNGELFF
CDR3 DNA: TGTGCCACCAGTGTCAGGGGTAACGGGGAGCTGTTTTTT